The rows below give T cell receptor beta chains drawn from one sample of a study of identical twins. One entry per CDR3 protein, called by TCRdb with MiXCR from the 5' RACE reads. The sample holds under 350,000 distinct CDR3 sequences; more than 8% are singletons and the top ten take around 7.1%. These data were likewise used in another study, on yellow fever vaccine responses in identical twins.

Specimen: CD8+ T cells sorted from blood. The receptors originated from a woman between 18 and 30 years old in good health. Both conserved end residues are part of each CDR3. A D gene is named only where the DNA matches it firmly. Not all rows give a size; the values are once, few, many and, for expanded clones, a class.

DNA: TGTGCCAGCAGTTTAGGGGGACAGAACACCGGGGAGCTGTTTTTT
CDR3: CASSLGGQNTGELFF
size: many
J: TRBJ2-2
V: TRBV12-3/TRBV12-4
D: -

DNA: TGTGCCAGCGGACCGAACGGGGAGACCCAGTACTTC
CDR3: CASGPNGETQYF
size: many
J: TRBJ2-5
V: TRBV10-3
D: -

DNA: TGTGCCAGTACCCCCGGGACAGGGAACTATGGCTACACCTTC
CDR3: CASTPGTGNYGYTF
size: few
J: TRBJ1-2
V: TRBV19
D: TRBD1

DNA: TGTGCCAGCAGTCCGGGACTAGCGGGAGGGAATGAGCAGTTCTTC
CDR3: CASSPGLAGGNEQFF
size: many
J: TRBJ2-1
V: TRBV7-6
D: TRBD2

DNA: TGTGCCTGGAGTGTGGACCGCCGGCAAGAGACCCAGTACTTC
CDR3: CAWSVDRRQETQYF
size: few
J: TRBJ2-5
V: TRBV30
D: -

DNA: TGTGCCAGCAGTCCCTTGATGGGTATTCACAATGAGCAGTTCTTC
CDR3: CASSPLMGIHNEQFF
size: few
J: TRBJ2-1
V: TRBV7-9
D: -

DNA: TGTGCCAGCACCCCCTTAGGGGGGACTAGCGGTTTCGAGCAGTACTTC
CDR3: CASTPLGGTSGFEQYF
size: many
J: TRBJ2-7
V: TRBV6-1
D: TRBD2

DNA: TGCAGCGTTAACGTAGACAGCTACGAGCAGTACTTC
CDR3: CSVNVDSYEQYF
size: many
J: TRBJ2-7
V: TRBV29-1
D: -

DNA: TGTGCCAGCAGCTTATCTGTTGGGCGACGCAGCAATTCACCCCTCCACTTT
CDR3: CASSLSVGRRSNSPLHF
size: few
J: TRBJ1-6
V: TRBV7-2
D: -

DNA: TGTACCCTCTGTGGGGGACTAGCGGGAAGAGAGAACACCGGGGAGCTGTTTTTT
CDR3: CTLCGGLAGRENTGELFF
size: -
J: TRBJ2-2
V: TRBV12-3/TRBV12-4
D: TRBD2

DNA: TGTGCCAGCAGATCCCAGGGGCGGGAGTACGAGCAGTACTTC
CDR3: CASRSQGREYEQYF
size: -
J: TRBJ2-7
V: TRBV7-9
D: -

DNA: TGTGCCACCACCCTCGGTTCGGGAGGGAGCACAGATACGCAGTATTTT
CDR3: CATTLGSGGSTDTQYF
size: many
J: TRBJ2-3
V: TRBV15
D: TRBD2

DNA: TGTGCCAGCAGTGAAGGATTTGAGCGGGGTTGGCTGTTTTTT
CDR3: CASSEGFERGWLFF
size: many
J: TRBJ1-4
V: TRBV6-1
D: -

DNA: TGTGCCAGCAGTTTATCGGCACCGCGGGACGAGCAGTACTTC
CDR3: CASSLSAPRDEQYF
size: many
J: TRBJ2-7
V: TRBV27
D: -

DNA: TGTGCCAGCAGCCCGGGACAGACCTATTACAATGAGCAGTTCTTC
CDR3: CASSPGQTYYNEQFF
size: few
J: TRBJ2-1
V: TRBV5-6
D: TRBD1

DNA: TGTGCCAGCAGCACTCCCGACAGGGGGCACACTGAAGCTTTCTTT
CDR3: CASSTPDRGHTEAFF
size: -
J: TRBJ1-1
V: TRBV28
D: TRBD1

DNA: TGCGCCAGCAGCCCGGAGGGGTTTTTAGATACGCAGTATTTT
CDR3: CASSPEGFLDTQYF
size: many
J: TRBJ2-3
V: TRBV4-1
D: -

DNA: TGTGCCAGCAGCCCCCGGGGGCTGGGCACAGATATGCAGTATTTT
CDR3: CASSPRGLGTDMQYF
size: few
J: TRBJ2-3
V: TRBV7-9
D: -

DNA: TGCAGCGTTGCAGGGCCCTCTGGGGCCAACGTCCTGACTTTC
CDR3: CSVAGPSGANVLTF
size: many
J: TRBJ2-6
V: TRBV29-1
D: -

DNA: TGTGCCAGCAGCCATGGGACAGGGGAAGGGGAGCTGTTTTTT
CDR3: CASSHGTGEGELFF
size: -
J: TRBJ2-2
V: TRBV13
D: TRBD1

DNA: TGCGCCAGCAGCTTGGTTGTGGGAGCGGACTACGAGCAGTACTTC
CDR3: CASSLVVGADYEQYF
size: few
J: TRBJ2-7
V: TRBV5-1
D: -

DNA: TGTGCCAGCAGCTTAAGCGGGGGAGCCACAGATACGCAGTATTTT
CDR3: CASSLSGGATDTQYF
size: many
J: TRBJ2-3
V: TRBV7-9
D: TRBD2

DNA: TGTGCCAGCAGCTTCGCGGGGGGGCTTCCCCAAGAGACCCAGTACTTC
CDR3: CASSFAGGLPQETQYF
size: -
J: TRBJ2-5
V: TRBV7-9
D: TRBD2

DNA: TGTGCCAGCCGGATGACGCTTAACACCGGGGAGCTGTTTTTT
CDR3: CASRMTLNTGELFF
size: -
J: TRBJ2-2
V: TRBV11-2
D: -

DNA: TGCAGTGCTAGGGTTAGCGGGAGGTCCGGGACGGGCGAGCAGTACTTC
CDR3: CSARVSGRSGTGEQYF
size: many
J: TRBJ2-7
V: TRBV20-1
D: TRBD2

DNA: TGTGCCAGCAGTTTAGGTCTCCTCAAAGGCTACACCTTC
CDR3: CASSLGLLKGYTF
size: many
J: TRBJ1-2
V: TRBV12-3/TRBV12-4
D: -

DNA: TGTGCCAGCAGCCGGATTTGGGGATCCACAGATACGCAGTATTTT
CDR3: CASSRIWGSTDTQYF
size: few
J: TRBJ2-3
V: TRBV7-2
D: -

DNA: TGCGCCAGCAGCCAAGACATGGGTTCCAACACAGATACGCAGTATTTT
CDR3: CASSQDMGSNTDTQYF
size: -
J: TRBJ2-3
V: TRBV4-1
D: -

DNA: TGTGCCAGCAGCTTATCCTTGAGCGGGGAGCAGTACTTC
CDR3: CASSLSLSGEQYF
size: few
J: TRBJ2-5
V: TRBV7-2
D: TRBD2

DNA: TGTGCCAGCAGTTTAATGAGGGGACAAGAGACCCAGTACTTC
CDR3: CASSLMRGQETQYF
size: few
J: TRBJ2-5
V: TRBV27
D: -

DNA: TGCGCCAGCAGCCAAGAATCTCGGTATGAGCAGTTCTTC
CDR3: CASSQESRYEQFF
size: many
J: TRBJ2-1
V: TRBV4-1
D: -

DNA: TGTGCCAGCATCCCCGACTCTTATGAGCAGTTCTTC
CDR3: CASIPDSYEQFF
size: -
J: TRBJ2-1
V: TRBV11-3
D: -

DNA: TGTGCCAGCAGTTACTCGAAATACAGGGCGGATGGCTACACCTTC
CDR3: CASSYSKYRADGYTF
size: few
J: TRBJ1-2
V: TRBV6-5
D: -